The 12 T cell receptor beta chains listed next were all sequenced from one sample in a study of OX40 agonist ivuxolimab in advanced cancers. Measured with immunoSEQ multiplex PCR; TCRdb has only the in-frame clones, and not every one. The table lists some 13,000 clones, under 95% of them singletons. Sequences were derived from CD4+ or CD8+ T cells sorted from blood, sampled in a trial of the OX40 agonist ivuxolimab. The receptors come from an adult with an advanced solid tumor such as melanoma, head and neck, liver or kidney cancer.

J is TRBJ1-1 and V is TRBV10-3, with a weak D call TRBD1 (6 bases). CDR3 length: 12 amino acids. The germline V gene has CDR1 ENHRY and CDR2 SYGVKD. CDR3 in DNA: TGTGCGAGACCAGGGGTATACACTGAAGCTTTCTTT. Translation gives CARPGVYTEAFF.

This sequence joins TRBV7-4 and TRBJ1-3; 8 bases align to TRBD1. CDR1 is SGHVT, CDR2 SQSDAQ, per germline. Trimming removed 5 bases from V and 4 bases from J; junction bases left unmatched: 13. The CDR3 length is 17 residues. The CDR3 loop reads CASSLDLSTGVGNTIYF. Written as DNA, the CDR3 is TGTGCCAGCAGCCTCGATCTATCGACAGGGGTCGGAAACACCATATATTTT.

This clone was counted a single time. V and J are TRBV11-2 and TRBJ2-7; 10 bases are a match to TRBD2. The V gene end was trimmed by 6 bases and the J gene end by 5 bases; junction bases not matched to a gene: 10. Germline assignment: CDR1 SGHAT and CDR2 FQNNGV. The CDR3 contains 15 residues. In DNA, the CDR3 is TGTGCCAGCAGACAGACCGGGACTAGCGAGGACGAGCAGTACTTC. It translates to CASRQTGTSEDEQYF.

This clone was recorded once. V is TRBV10-3 and J is TRBJ1-2, with unresolved D. CDR3 length: 13 amino acids. V was pared by 3 bases and J by 4 bases, with 9 bases between. Germline values: CDR1 ENHRY, CDR2 SYGVKD. The CDR3 reads CAISDGAGYGYTF. The CDR3 DNA reads TGTGCCATCAGTGATGGAGCGGGCTATGGCTACACCTTC.

The V gene is TRBV7-2, the J gene TRBJ1-5; a weak D match, TRBD1 (6 bases). CDR1 SGHTA and CDR2 FQGNSA come from the germline V gene. The ends were cut back, 2 bases at V and 1 base at J, with 15 bases in the middle. This CDR3 region has 17 residues. CDR3 sequence: CASSLLPNRVSNQPQHF. CDR3 sequence (DNA): TGTGCCAGCAGCTTACTCCCGAACAGGGTAAGCAATCAGCCCCAGCATTTT.

V and J are TRBV25-1 and TRBJ1-1, with unresolved D. Germline V gives CDR1 MGHDK, CDR2 SYGVNS. This CDR3 has 10 amino acids. The V end lost 10 bases, the J end lost 7 bases, and 10 bases lay between the germline ends. CDR3 nucleotides: TGTGCCACGTGGGGTGGTGAAGCTTTCTTT. Its translation is CATWGGEAFF. Full variable domain (missing parts from reference TRBV25-1 and TRBJ1-1): EADIYQTPRYLVIGTGKKITLECSQTMGHDKMYWYQQDPGMELHLIHYSYGVNSTEKGDLSSESTVSRIRTEHFPLTLESARPSHTSQYLCATWGGEAFFGQGTRLTVV.

V usage is TRBV7-6 and J usage is TRBJ2-7, with D perhaps TRBD1 (6 bases). The CDR3 spans 15 residues. Germline assignment: CDR1 SGHVS and CDR2 FNYEAQ. V shed 1 base and J shed 3 bases, with 13 bases lying between them. CDR3 coding DNA: TGTGCCAGCAGCTTAGAGGTCCCAGGGGACTACGAGCAGTACTTC. This sequence encodes CASSLEVPGDYEQYF. Variable domain in full (rest from reference TRBV7-6 and TRBJ2-7): GAGVSQSPRYKVTKRGQDVALRCDPISGHVSLYWYRQALGQGPEFLTYFNYEAQQDKSGLPNDRFSAERPEGSISTLTIQRTEQRDSAMYRCASSLEVPGDYEQYFGPGTRLTVT.

V usage is TRBV28 and J usage is TRBJ2-4, with 7 bases matching TRBD1. Germline CDR1 and CDR2: MDHEN and SYDVKM. V trimming: 6 bases; J trimming: 5 bases; junction bases outside the gene matches: 4. The CDR3 length is 13 residues. CDR3 amino acids: CASSGDSENIQYF. DNA for the CDR3: TGTGCCAGCAGCGGGGACAGCGAAAACATTCAGTACTTC. The whole variable domain, remainder taken from reference TRBV28 and TRBJ2-4, is DVKVTQSSRYLVKRTGEKVFLECVQDMDHENMFWYRQDPGLGLRLIYFSYDVKMKEKGDIPEGYSVSREKKERFSLILESASTNQTSMYLCASSGDSENIQYFGAGTRLSVL.

The chain recombines TRBV7-9 with TRBJ2-3; D may be TRBD1 (5 bases). V lost 4 bases to trimming and J lost 5 bases, with 7 bases between them. There are 12 residues in the CDR3. Germline-derived CDR1 and CDR2 are SEHNR and FQNEAQ (reference sequence). CDR3 protein: CASSSQGDTQYF. The CDR3, as DNA: TGTGCCAGCAGCTCGCAGGGAGATACGCAGTATTTT.

The chain joins TRBV19 to TRBJ2-1, with D unclear. The germline V gene encodes CDR1 LNHDA and CDR2 SQIVND (reference sequence). The CDR3 is 15 residues long. Trimming removed 2 bases from V and 0 bases from J, with 8 bases in between. CDR3 sequence reads: CASSIRLSSYNEQFF. The CDR3 DNA is TGTGCCAGTAGTATAAGGCTTAGCTCCTACAATGAGCAGTTCTTC.

The V call is TRBV4-1, the J call TRBJ2-1; TRBD1 matches 12 bases. The trim removed 1 base at V and 10 bases at J, leaving 5 bases unmatched. Germline loops: CDR1 MGHRA, CDR2 YSYEKL. The CDR3 is 15 amino acids. The CDR3 loop is CASSQGDRGLREQFF. CDR3 bases: TGCGCCAGCAGCCAAGGGGACAGGGGGCTCCGGGAGCAGTTCTTC.

The chain links TRBV19 to TRBJ2-1; D is unclear. V lost 3 bases and J 6 bases, leaving 3 bases between the germline ends. CDR3 length equals 11 residues. The germline V gene has CDR1 LNHDA and CDR2 SQIVND (reference sequence). CDR3 coding DNA: TGTGCCAGTAGTATCCCCAATGAGCAGTTCTTC. Translation: CASSIPNEQFF.